This section outlines one TCR beta chain sequence together with its context. The sample is drawn from a study of blood T cell repertoires in COVID-19. Across the study: Samples representing acute and convalescent COVID-19 were sourced from the United States, Italy and Spain. Sources were T cells, B-cell-depleted T cells, or PBMCs; the material itself was cDNA or gDNA.

Allocation to cohorts depended on clinical history reported by the participants. Original processing methods: Quantification of nucleated cells was approximated via reference gene primer amplification. Sequencing used immunoSEQ multiplex PCR; TCRdb keeps in-frame clones, though not all of them. V, J and clone size were drawn from that table, and D and trimming were deduced from the DNA. Of some 220,000 clones detected, 75% to 90% appear once; the ten largest clones hold under 4%. The CDR3 covers 15 residues. In germline, CDR1 is SGDLS, CDR2 YYNGEE. Trimming cost V 3 bases and J 0 bases, with 10 bases left between them.

This sequence was found in a woman aged 40-49 years with acute COVID-19. The sequenced material came from PBMCs or T cells enriched from blood (not recorded which). The rearrangement joins TRBV9 to TRBJ1-3; D not certain. CDR3 DNA: TGTGCCAGCAGCGGGTTTACAGTCTCTGGAAACACCATATATTTT. Its translation: CASSGFTVSGNTIYF.